This is a list of T cell receptor beta chains from one sample in a study of blood T cell repertoires in COVID-19. Sequencing used immunoSEQ multiplex PCR; TCRdb keeps in-frame clones, though not all of them. This sample has 300,000 or so clones, with 90% found just once. Specimen: PBMCs or T cells enriched from blood (not recorded which). These receptor sequences come from a woman under 40 who had recovered from COVID-19. Each CDR3 is given with its conserved first and last residue. Fields, in order: clone size, J gene, V gene, CDR3 length, D gene, CDR3 DNA, CDR3 protein. The D gene is left open where the match is weak. Clone size is not always given. Where it is, it says once, few, many or a class for expanded clones.

abundance: once; j_gene: TRBJ1-2; v_gene: TRBV2; len: 17; d_gene: NA; CDR3nt: TGTGCCAGCAGTGAATATTGGACAGAGAGGGGCTCCGATGGCTACACCTTC; CDR3aa: CASSEYWTERGSDGYTF
abundance: NA; j_gene: TRBJ2-3; v_gene: TRBV28; len: 15; d_gene: TRBD1; CDR3nt: TGTGCCAGCAGCCTGACAGGGGGTTTAATAGATACGCAGTATTTT; CDR3aa: CASSLTGGLIDTQYF
abundance: NA; j_gene: TRBJ1-4; v_gene: TRBV19; len: 15; d_gene: TRBD1; CDR3nt: TGTGCCAGTAGTATGAGACAGGGCGCGAATGAAAAACTGTTTTTT; CDR3aa: CASSMRQGANEKLFF
abundance: NA; j_gene: TRBJ1-6; v_gene: TRBV28; len: 14; d_gene: TRBD1; CDR3nt: TGTGCCAGCAGTTCTGGACAGGGGACGTCACCCCTCCACTTT; CDR3aa: CASSSGQGTSPLHF
abundance: NA; j_gene: TRBJ1-5; v_gene: TRBV28; len: 14; d_gene: TRBD1; CDR3nt: TGTGCCAGCAGTTTAGTACAGGGGGGGCAGCCCCAGCATTTT; CDR3aa: CASSLVQGGQPQHF
abundance: NA; j_gene: TRBJ2-5; v_gene: TRBV7-7; len: 14; d_gene: TRBD2; CDR3nt: TGTGCTAGCAGCTCGGGACTATACCAAGAGACCCAGTACTTC; CDR3aa: CASSSGLYQETQYF
abundance: NA; j_gene: TRBJ1-5; v_gene: TRBV6-2/TRBV6-3; len: 11; d_gene: NA; CDR3nt: TGTGCCAGCAGTCAAGGGGCGCCCCAGCATTTT; CDR3aa: CASSQGAPQHF
abundance: NA; j_gene: TRBJ2-7; v_gene: TRBV21-1; len: 18; d_gene: NA; CDR3nt: TGTGCCAGCAGCAGCTGGGCTAACCGGGACAGGGTCTCCTACGAGCAGTACTTC; CDR3aa: CASSSWANRDRVSYEQYF
abundance: NA; j_gene: TRBJ2-1; v_gene: TRBV11-3; len: 14; d_gene: NA; CDR3nt: TGTGCCAGCAAGATCCGCGGGATCGACAATGAGCAGTTCTTC; CDR3aa: CASKIRGIDNEQFF
abundance: NA; j_gene: TRBJ2-7; v_gene: TRBV7-9; len: 13; d_gene: NA; CDR3nt: TGTGCCAGCAGCTTTGAGAACTCCTACGAGCAGTACTTC; CDR3aa: CASSFENSYEQYF
abundance: NA; j_gene: TRBJ1-3; v_gene: TRBV5-4; len: 15; d_gene: NA; CDR3nt: TGTGCCAGCAGCTTGACAGGGAGCTCTGGAAACACCATATATTTT; CDR3aa: CASSLTGSSGNTIYF
abundance: NA; j_gene: TRBJ1-1; v_gene: TRBV7-2; len: 16; d_gene: NA; CDR3nt: TGTGCCAGCAGCTCTAGCCTCGGGACAAGGTTGACTGAAGCTTTCTTT; CDR3aa: CASSSSLGTRLTEAFF
abundance: NA; j_gene: TRBJ2-1; v_gene: TRBV19; len: 15; d_gene: TRBD1; CDR3nt: TGTGCCAGTACCTCAGGGGGCCAGTTGGCCAATGAGCAGTTCTTC; CDR3aa: CASTSGGQLANEQFF
abundance: NA; j_gene: TRBJ2-1; v_gene: TRBV20-1; len: 14; d_gene: TRBD2; CDR3nt: TGCAGTGCTAGTAGCGGGAGACCCCACAATGAGCAGTTCTTC; CDR3aa: CSASSGRPHNEQFF
abundance: NA; j_gene: TRBJ1-2; v_gene: TRBV29-1; len: 14; d_gene: NA; CDR3nt: TGCAGCGTTCTCGAAAGAGACAGGACGTATGGCTACACCTTC; CDR3aa: CSVLERDRTYGYTF
abundance: NA; j_gene: TRBJ1-2; v_gene: TRBV6-6; len: 13; d_gene: TRBD1; CDR3nt: TGTGCCAGCAGTCTCGCAGGGGGCCGGGGCTACACCTTC; CDR3aa: CASSLAGGRGYTF
abundance: NA; j_gene: TRBJ2-7; v_gene: TRBV5-1; len: 17; d_gene: TRBD2; CDR3nt: TGCGCCAGCAGCGACGGCATATCTACTAGCGGGAGCTACGAGCAGTACTTC; CDR3aa: CASSDGISTSGSYEQYF
abundance: NA; j_gene: TRBJ2-1; v_gene: TRBV4-3; len: 17; d_gene: TRBD1; CDR3nt: TGCGCCAGCAGCCAAGAGTACAGGGGGCGCGGGAGCGATGAGCAGTTCTTC; CDR3aa: CASSQEYRGRGSDEQFF
abundance: NA; j_gene: TRBJ2-2; v_gene: TRBV7-2; len: 13; d_gene: NA; CDR3nt: TGTGCCAGCAGCTTAATGAGGGCCGGGGAGCTGTTTTTT; CDR3aa: CASSLMRAGELFF
abundance: NA; j_gene: TRBJ2-3; v_gene: TRBV7-9; len: 18; d_gene: TRBD2; CDR3nt: TGTGCCAGCAGACCAGGTTGGGGGACTAGCGGGAGCACAGATACGCAGTATTTT; CDR3aa: CASRPGWGTSGSTDTQYF
abundance: NA; j_gene: TRBJ2-7; v_gene: TRBV28; len: 16; d_gene: TRBD2; CDR3nt: TGTGCCAGCAGTACTCCTAGCGGTATCTTCCCCTACGAGCAGTACTTC; CDR3aa: CASSTPSGIFPYEQYF
abundance: NA; j_gene: TRBJ2-7; v_gene: TRBV19; len: 13; d_gene: NA; CDR3nt: TGTGCCAGTAGTAGAGGGACTCAGAACGAGCAGTACTTC; CDR3aa: CASSRGTQNEQYF
abundance: NA; j_gene: TRBJ2-4; v_gene: TRBV6-4; len: 16; d_gene: TRBD2; CDR3nt: TGTGCCAGCAGGGCCGGGACTAGCGAGGGCAAAAACATTCAGTACTTC; CDR3aa: CASRAGTSEGKNIQYF
abundance: once; j_gene: TRBJ2-1; v_gene: TRBV28; len: 15; d_gene: TRBD2; CDR3nt: TGTGCCAGCAGTTTTTCGGCTAGCGGGATCAATGAGCAGTTCTTC; CDR3aa: CASSFSASGINEQFF
abundance: NA; j_gene: TRBJ1-3; v_gene: TRBV7-9; len: 14; d_gene: NA; CDR3nt: TGTGCCAGCGATGGGAGCCTCTCTGGAAACACCATATATTTT; CDR3aa: CASDGSLSGNTIYF
abundance: NA; j_gene: TRBJ2-7; v_gene: TRBV5-8; len: 17; d_gene: TRBD1; CDR3nt: TGTGCCAGCAGCTTAGGATCCGGGACAGGGCTTCTCCACGAGCAGTACTTC; CDR3aa: CASSLGSGTGLLHEQYF
abundance: NA; j_gene: TRBJ1-1; v_gene: TRBV18; len: 15; d_gene: NA; CDR3nt: TGTGCCAGCTCACCAGAGGGCAACAAGAACACTGAAGCTTTCTTT; CDR3aa: CASSPEGNKNTEAFF
abundance: NA; j_gene: TRBJ2-3; v_gene: TRBV6-5; len: 15; d_gene: NA; CDR3nt: TGTGCCAGCAGTTACGTCGGGATGGACACAGATACGCAGTATTTT; CDR3aa: CASSYVGMDTDTQYF
abundance: NA; j_gene: TRBJ1-2; v_gene: TRBV7-8; len: 22; d_gene: NA; CDR3nt: TGTGCCAGCAGCTTAGCGTTATTTGTGGGGGGGTTTCGTTTCGACGTTAACTATGGCTACACCTTC; CDR3aa: CASSLALFVGGFRFDVNYGYTF